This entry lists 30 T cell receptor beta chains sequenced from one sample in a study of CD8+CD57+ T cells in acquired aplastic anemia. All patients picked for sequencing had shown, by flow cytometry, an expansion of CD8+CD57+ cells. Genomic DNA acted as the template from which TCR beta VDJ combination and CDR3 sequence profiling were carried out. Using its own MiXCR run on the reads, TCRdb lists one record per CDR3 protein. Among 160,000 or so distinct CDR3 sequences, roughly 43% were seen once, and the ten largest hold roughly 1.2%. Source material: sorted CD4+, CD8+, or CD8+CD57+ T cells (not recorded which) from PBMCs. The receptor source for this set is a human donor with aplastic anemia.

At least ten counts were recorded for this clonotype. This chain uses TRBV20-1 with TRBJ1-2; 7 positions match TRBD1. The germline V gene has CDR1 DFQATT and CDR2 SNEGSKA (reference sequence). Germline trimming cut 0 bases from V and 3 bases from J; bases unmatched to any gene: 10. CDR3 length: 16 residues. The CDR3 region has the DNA TGCAGTGCTAGAGATCCCAGGGGGGAATATGACTATGGCTACACCTTC. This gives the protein CSARDPRGEYDYGYTF.

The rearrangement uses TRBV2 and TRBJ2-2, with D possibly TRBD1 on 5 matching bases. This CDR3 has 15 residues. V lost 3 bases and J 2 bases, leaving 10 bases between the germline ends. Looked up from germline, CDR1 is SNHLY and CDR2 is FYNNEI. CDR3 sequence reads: CASSERQGNTGELFF. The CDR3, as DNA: TGTGCCAGCAGTGAGAGGCAGGGAAACACCGGGGAGCTGTTTTTT.

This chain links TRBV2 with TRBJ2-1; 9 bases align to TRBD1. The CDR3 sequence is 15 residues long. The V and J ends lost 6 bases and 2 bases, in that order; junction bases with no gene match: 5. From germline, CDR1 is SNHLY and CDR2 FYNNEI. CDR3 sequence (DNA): TGTGCCAGCAGATCCACAGGGGGCGCCTACAATGAGCAGTTCTTC. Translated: CASRSTGGAYNEQFF.

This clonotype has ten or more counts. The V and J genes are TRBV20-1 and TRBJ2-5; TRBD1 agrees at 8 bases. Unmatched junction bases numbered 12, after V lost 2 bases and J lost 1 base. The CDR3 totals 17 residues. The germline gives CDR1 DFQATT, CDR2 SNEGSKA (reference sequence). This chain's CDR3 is CSARRQGARSVQETQYF. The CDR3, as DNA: TGCAGTGCTAGACGGCAGGGGGCGCGATCGGTCCAAGAGACCCAGTACTTC.

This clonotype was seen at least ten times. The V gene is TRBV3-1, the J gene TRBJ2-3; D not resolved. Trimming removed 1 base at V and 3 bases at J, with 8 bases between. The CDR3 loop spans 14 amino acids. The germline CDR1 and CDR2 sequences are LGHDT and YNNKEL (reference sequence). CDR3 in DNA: TGTGCCAGCAGCCAAGGTACGCCGACAGATACGCAGTATTTT. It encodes CASSQGTPTDTQYF.

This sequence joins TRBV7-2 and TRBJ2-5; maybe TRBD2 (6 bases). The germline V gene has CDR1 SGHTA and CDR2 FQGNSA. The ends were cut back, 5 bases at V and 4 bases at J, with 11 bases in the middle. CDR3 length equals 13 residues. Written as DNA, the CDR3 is TGTGCCAGCAGCGCGCGGGATAGAGAGACCCAGTACTTC. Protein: CASSARDRETQYF. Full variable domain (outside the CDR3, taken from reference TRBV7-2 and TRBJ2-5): GAGVSQSPSNKVTEKGKDVELRCDPISGHTALYWYRQSLGQGLEFLIYFQGNSAPDKSGLPSDRFSAERTGGSVSTLTIQRTQQEDSAVYLCASSARDRETQYFGPGTRLLVL.

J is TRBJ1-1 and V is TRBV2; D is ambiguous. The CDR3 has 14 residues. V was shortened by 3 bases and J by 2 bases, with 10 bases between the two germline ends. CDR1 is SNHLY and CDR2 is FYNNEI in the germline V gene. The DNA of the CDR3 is TGTGCCAGCAGTGACCTTTGGGGTAACACTGAAGCTTTCTTT. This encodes CASSDLWGNTEAFF.

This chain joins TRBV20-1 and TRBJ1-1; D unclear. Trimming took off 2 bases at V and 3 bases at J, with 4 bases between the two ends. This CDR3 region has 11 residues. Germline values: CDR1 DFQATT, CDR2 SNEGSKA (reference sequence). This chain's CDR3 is CSARKDTEAFF. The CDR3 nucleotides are TGCAGTGCTAGAAAAGACACTGAAGCTTTCTTT.

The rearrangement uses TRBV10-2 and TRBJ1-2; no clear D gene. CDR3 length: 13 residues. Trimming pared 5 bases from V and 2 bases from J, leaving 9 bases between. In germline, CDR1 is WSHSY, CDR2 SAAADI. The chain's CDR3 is CASSPFENYGYTF. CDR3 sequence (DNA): TGCGCCAGCAGTCCATTTGAAAACTATGGCTACACCTTC.

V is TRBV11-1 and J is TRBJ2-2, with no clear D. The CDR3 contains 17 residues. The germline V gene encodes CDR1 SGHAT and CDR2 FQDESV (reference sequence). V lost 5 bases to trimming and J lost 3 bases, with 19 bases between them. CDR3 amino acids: CASSLQYSDRDTGELFF. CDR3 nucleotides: TGTGCCAGCAGCCTACAGTATTCCGATCGGGACACCGGGGAGCTGTTTTTT.

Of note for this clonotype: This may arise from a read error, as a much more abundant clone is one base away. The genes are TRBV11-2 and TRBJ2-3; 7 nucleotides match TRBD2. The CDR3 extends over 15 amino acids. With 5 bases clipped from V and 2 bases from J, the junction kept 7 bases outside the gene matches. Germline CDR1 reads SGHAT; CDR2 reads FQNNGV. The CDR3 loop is CASSLRDYTTDTQYF. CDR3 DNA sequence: TGTGCCAGCAGCCTCCGGGACTACACCACAGATACGCAGTATTTT. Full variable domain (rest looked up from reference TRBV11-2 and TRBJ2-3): EAGVAQSPRYKIIEKRQSVAFWCNPISGHATLYWYQQILGQGPKLLIQFQNNGVVDDSQLPKDRFSAERLKGVDSTLKIQPAKLEDSAVYLCASSLRDYTTDTQYFGPGTRLTVL.

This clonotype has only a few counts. The CDR3 nucleotides read TGTGCCACCAGTGATTCCGGGGGAAATCAGCCCCAGCATTTT. It yields the protein CATSDSGGNQPQHF. The chain joins TRBV24-1 to TRBJ1-5; D is perhaps TRBD1 (5 bases). Trimming cost V 2 bases and J 4 bases, with 8 bases left between them. Germline-derived CDR1 and CDR2 are KGHDR and SFDVKD. The CDR3 sequence is 14 residues long.

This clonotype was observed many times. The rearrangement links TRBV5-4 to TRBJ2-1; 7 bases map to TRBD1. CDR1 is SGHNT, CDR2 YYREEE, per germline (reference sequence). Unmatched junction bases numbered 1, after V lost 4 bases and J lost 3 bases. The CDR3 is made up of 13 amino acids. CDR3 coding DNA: TGTGCCAGCAGCAGACAGGGCTACAATGAGCAGTTCTTC. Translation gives CASSRQGYNEQFF.

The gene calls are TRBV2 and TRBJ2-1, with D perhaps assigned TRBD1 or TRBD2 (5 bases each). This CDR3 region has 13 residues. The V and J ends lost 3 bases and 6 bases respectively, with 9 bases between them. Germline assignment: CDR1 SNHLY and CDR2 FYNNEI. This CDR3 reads CASSDWGTNEQFF. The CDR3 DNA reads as TGTGCCAGCAGTGATTGGGGGACCAATGAGCAGTTCTTC.

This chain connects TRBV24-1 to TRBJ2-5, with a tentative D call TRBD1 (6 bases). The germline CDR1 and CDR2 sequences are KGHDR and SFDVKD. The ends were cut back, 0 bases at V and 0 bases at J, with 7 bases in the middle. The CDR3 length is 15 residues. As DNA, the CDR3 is TGTGCCACCAGTGATTTGGGACAGAACCAAGAGACCCAGTACTTC. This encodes CATSDLGQNQETQYF.

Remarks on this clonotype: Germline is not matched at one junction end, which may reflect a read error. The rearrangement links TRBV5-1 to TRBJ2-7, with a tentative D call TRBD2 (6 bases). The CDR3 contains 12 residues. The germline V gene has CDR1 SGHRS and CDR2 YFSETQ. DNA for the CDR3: TGCGCCAGCAGCCCCACGGGGGACGAGCGGTACTTC. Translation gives CASSPTGDERYF. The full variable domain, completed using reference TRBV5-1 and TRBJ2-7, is KAGVTQTPRYLIKTRGQQVTLSCSPISGHRSVSWYQQTPGQGLQFLFEYFSETQRNKGNFPGRFSGRQFSNSRSEMNVSTLELGDSALYLCASSPTGDERYFGPGTRLTVT.

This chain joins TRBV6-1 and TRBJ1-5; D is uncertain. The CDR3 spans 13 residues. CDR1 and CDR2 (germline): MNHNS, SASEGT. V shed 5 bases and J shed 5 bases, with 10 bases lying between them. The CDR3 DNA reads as TGTGCCAGCAGTCAAAGACGGGATCAGCCCCAGCATTTT. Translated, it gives CASSQRRDQPQHF.

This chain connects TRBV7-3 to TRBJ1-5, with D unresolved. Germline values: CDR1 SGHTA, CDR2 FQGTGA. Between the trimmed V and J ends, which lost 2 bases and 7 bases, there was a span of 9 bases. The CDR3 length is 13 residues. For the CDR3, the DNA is TGTGCCAGCAGCTTAGCTAGGGAGCAGCCCCAGCATTTT. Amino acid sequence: CASSLAREQPQHF.

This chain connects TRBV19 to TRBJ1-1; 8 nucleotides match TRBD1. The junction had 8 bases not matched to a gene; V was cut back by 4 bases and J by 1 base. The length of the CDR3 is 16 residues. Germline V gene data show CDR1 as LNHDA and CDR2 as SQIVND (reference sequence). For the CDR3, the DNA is TGTGCCAGTAGTACGCTTAGGACAGGGTGGAACACTGAAGCTTTCTTT. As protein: CASSTLRTGWNTEAFF.

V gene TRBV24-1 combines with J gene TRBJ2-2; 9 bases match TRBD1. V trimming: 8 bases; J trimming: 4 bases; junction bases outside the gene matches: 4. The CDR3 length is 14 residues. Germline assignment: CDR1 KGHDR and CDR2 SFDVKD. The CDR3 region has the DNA TGTGCCACCACCGAGACAGGGGGCACCGGGGAGCTGTTTTTT. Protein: CATTETGGTGELFF.

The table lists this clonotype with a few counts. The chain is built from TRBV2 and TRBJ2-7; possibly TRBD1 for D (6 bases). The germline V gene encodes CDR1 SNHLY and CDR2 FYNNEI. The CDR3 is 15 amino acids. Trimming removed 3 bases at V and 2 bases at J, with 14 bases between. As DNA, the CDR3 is TGTGCCAGCAGTGATTTCCGCAGGGGAGCCTACGAGCAGTACTTC. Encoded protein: CASSDFRRGAYEQYF. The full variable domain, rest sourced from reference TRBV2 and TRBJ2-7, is EPEVTQTPSHQVTQMGQEVILRCVPISNHLYFYWYRQILGQKVEFLVSFYNNEISEKSEIFDDQFSVERPDGSNFTLKIRSTKLEDSAMYFCASSDFRRGAYEQYFGPGTRLTVT.

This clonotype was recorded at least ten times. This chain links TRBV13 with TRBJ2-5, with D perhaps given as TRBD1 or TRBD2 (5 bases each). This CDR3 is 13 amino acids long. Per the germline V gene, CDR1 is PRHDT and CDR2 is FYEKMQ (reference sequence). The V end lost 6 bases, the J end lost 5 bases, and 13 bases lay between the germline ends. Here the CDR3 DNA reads TGTGCCAGCAGGGGGCCGGGAATTGAGACCCAGTACTTC. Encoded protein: CASRGPGIETQYF.

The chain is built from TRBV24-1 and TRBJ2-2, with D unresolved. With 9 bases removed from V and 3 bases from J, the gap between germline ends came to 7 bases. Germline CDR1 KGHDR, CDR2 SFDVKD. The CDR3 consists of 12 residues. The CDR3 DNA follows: TGTGCCACCGGGGAATACACCGGGGAGCTGTTTTTT. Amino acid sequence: CATGEYTGELFF.

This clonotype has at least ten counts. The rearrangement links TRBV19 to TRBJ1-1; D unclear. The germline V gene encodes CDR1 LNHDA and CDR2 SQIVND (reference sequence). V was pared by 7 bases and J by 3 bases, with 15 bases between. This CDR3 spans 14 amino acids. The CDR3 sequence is CASTETLRDTEAFF. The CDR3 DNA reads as TGTGCCAGTACCGAGACTCTTCGGGACACTGAAGCTTTCTTT. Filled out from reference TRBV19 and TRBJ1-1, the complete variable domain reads DGGITQSPKYLFRKEGQNVTLSCEQNLNHDAMYWYRQDPGQGLRLIYYSQIVNDFQKGDIAEGYSVSREKKESFPLTVTSAQKNPTAFYLCASTETLRDTEAFFGQGTRLTVV.

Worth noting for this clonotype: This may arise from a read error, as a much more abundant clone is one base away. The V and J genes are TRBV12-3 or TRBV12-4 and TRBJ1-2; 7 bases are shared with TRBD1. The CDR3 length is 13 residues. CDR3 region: CASRRDSIYGCTF. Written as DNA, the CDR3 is TGTGCCAGCAGGCGGGACAGCATCTATGGCTGCACCTTC.

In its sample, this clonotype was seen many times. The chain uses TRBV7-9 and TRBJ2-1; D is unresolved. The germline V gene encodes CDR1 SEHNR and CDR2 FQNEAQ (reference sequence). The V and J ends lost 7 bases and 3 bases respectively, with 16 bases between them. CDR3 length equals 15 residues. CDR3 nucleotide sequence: TGTGCCAGCACCCGCCGGGCCCAACTCTACAATGAGCAGTTCTTC. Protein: CASTRRAQLYNEQFF.

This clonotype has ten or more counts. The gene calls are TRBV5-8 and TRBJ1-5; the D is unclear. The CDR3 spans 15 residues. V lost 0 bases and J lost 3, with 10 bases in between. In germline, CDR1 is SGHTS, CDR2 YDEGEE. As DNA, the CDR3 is TGTGCCAGCAGCTTGGGCCACGGAAACAATCAGCCCCAGCATTTT. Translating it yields CASSLGHGNNQPQHF.

In DNA form, the CDR3 reads TGTGCCAGCAGCTTGGGGGGACAGGATAACTATGGCTACACCTTC. This sequence encodes CASSLGGQDNYGYTF. The V and J genes are TRBV7-8 and TRBJ1-2, with 8 bases lining up with TRBD1. The V gene end was trimmed by 3 bases and the J gene end by 1 base; junction bases not matched to a gene: 4. The CDR3 is 15 residues long. Germline V lookup: CDR1 SGHVS, CDR2 FQNEAQ. The whole variable domain, remainder taken from reference TRBV7-8 and TRBJ1-2, is GAGVSQSPRYKVAKRGQDVALRCDPISGHVSLFWYQQALGQGPEFLTYFQNEAQLDKSGLPSDRFFAERPEGSVSTLKIQRTQQEDSAVYLCASSLGGQDNYGYTFGSGTRLTVV.

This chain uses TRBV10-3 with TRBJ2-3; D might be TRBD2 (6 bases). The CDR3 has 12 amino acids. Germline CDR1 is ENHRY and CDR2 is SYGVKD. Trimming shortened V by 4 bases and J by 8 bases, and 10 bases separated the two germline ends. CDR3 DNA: TGTGCCATCAGTGCTGGGCGGGGTACGCAGTATTTT. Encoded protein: CAISAGRGTQYF.

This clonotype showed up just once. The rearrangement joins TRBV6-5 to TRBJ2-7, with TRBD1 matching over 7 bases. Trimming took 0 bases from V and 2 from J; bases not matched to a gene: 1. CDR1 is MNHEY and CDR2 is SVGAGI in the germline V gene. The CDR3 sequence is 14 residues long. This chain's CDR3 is CASSYSTGAYEQYF. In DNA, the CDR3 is TGTGCCAGCAGTTACTCCACAGGGGCCTACGAGCAGTACTTC.